These T cell receptor beta chains were read from a single sample in a study of CD8 T cells in ankylosing spondylitis. TCRdb fed the 5' RACE reads into MiXCR, producing one record per CDR3 protein. The sample holds 100,000 to 150,000 distinct CDR3 sequences, roughly an eighth seen once. The source material was blood, either unsorted or a sorted T cell fraction (not recorded which). Receptors originate from a female donor with ankylosing spondylitis or in good health (not recorded which). The CDR3 runs from the conserved cysteine through the conserved F or W. The D gene is left open where the match is weak. Clone size is not always given. Where it is, it says once, few, many or a class for expanded clones.

D gene	V gene	clone size	J gene	CDR3 protein	CDR3 DNA
TRBD2	TRBV29-1	NA	TRBJ2-1	CSAPPASGANEQFF	TGCAGCGCCCCCCCAGCTAGCGGGGCCAATGAGCAGTTCTTC
NA	TRBV3-1	many	TRBJ2-1	CASSAVNSYNEQFF	TGTGCCAGCAGCGCGGTAAACTCCTACAATGAGCAGTTCTTC
NA	TRBV27	few	TRBJ1-5	CASALQHPKGPQHF	TGTGCCAGCGCTCTTCAGCATCCGAAGGGGCCCCAGCATTTT
NA	TRBV18	many	TRBJ2-7	CASSPADPYEQYF	TGTGCCAGCTCACCAGCGGACCCCTACGAGCAGTACTTC
NA	TRBV3-1	NA	TRBJ2-1	CASSPESGTYNEQFF	TGTGCCAGCAGCCCAGAGTCCGGGACCTACAATGAGCAGTTCTTC
TRBD1	TRBV2	many	TRBJ1-2	CASTETGANYGYTF	TGTGCCAGCACCGAAACAGGGGCTAACTATGGCTACACCTTC
NA	TRBV10-2	NA	TRBJ1-1	CASSVGRGRDRNTEAFF	TGCGCCAGCAGTGTAGGGCGGGGAAGAGATCGGAACACTGAAGCTTTCTTT
NA	TRBV7-8	NA	TRBJ2-3	CASSLTPASDTQYF	TGTGCCAGCAGCTTAACGCCAGCATCGGATACGCAGTATTTT
NA	TRBV28	many	TRBJ1-2	CASSWRGSYTF	TGTGCCAGCAGTTGGAGGGGCAGCTACACCTTC
NA	TRBV3-1	NA	TRBJ1-5	CASSQGGARSNQPQHF	TGTGCCAGCAGCCAAGGGGGGGCGAGAAGCAATCAGCCCCAGCATTTT
TRBD2	TRBV2	many	TRBJ2-4	CASSEGTSSKNIQYF	TGTGCCAGCAGTGAAGGGACTAGCAGCAAAAACATTCAGTACTTC
NA	TRBV20-1	many	TRBJ1-2	CSASPLGRNYGYTF	TGCAGTGCTTCCCCTTTGGGACGTAACTATGGCTACACCTTC
NA	TRBV27	many	TRBJ2-2	CASSRQPIRPNTGELFF	TGTGCCAGCAGCCGACAACCTATCCGTCCGAACACCGGGGAGCTGTTTTTT
NA	TRBV7-2	NA	TRBJ1-2	CTSSLGPQEYGYTF	TGTACCAGCAGCTTAGGGCCACAGGAATATGGCTACACCTTC
TRBD2	TRBV6-1	NA	TRBJ2-2	CASSEPLAGVGPGELFF	TGTGCCAGCAGTGAACCCCTAGCGGGGGTTGGCCCCGGGGAGCTGTTTTTT
NA	TRBV27	many	TRBJ1-1	CASSPRTGNTEAFF	TGTGCCAGCAGTCCCCGGACCGGGAACACTGAAGCTTTCTTT
NA	TRBV24-1	many	TRBJ2-3	CATSDSGIGFTDTQYF	TGTGCCACCAGTGATTCTGGGATTGGCTTCACAGATACGCAGTATTTT
TRBD1	TRBV28	many	TRBJ1-6	CASSSRPGGSPLHF	TGTGCCAGCAGTTCAAGGCCAGGGGGTTCACCCCTCCACTTT
TRBD2	TRBV7-8	many	TRBJ2-1	CASSLVAGGPKFEQFF	TGTGCCAGCAGCTTAGTGGCGGGAGGGCCTAAGTTTGAGCAGTTCTTC
NA	TRBV7-9	many	TRBJ2-7	CASSSGAVEQYF	TGTGCCAGCAGCTCGGGGGCGGTCGAGCAGTACTTC
NA	TRBV7-8	many	TRBJ1-5	CASSQLGAVSNQPQHF	TGTGCCAGCAGCCAATTAGGGGCTGTGAGCAATCAGCCCCAGCATTTT
NA	TRBV6-6	few	TRBJ1-1	CASSSDKNTEAFF	TGTGCCAGCAGTTCCGACAAGAACACTGAAGCTTTCTTT
TRBD1	TRBV7-8	few	TRBJ1-2	CASSPNRDSYGYTF	TGTGCCAGCAGCCCCAACCGGGACAGCTATGGCTACACCTTC
NA	TRBV9	NA	TRBJ2-3	CVSSALSDTQYF	TGTGTCAGCAGCGCACTTTCAGATACGCAGTATTTT
NA	TRBV5-1	few	TRBJ2-1	CASFLQSSYNEQFF	TGCGCCAGCTTCCTGCAGAGCTCCTACAATGAGCAGTTCTTC
NA	TRBV12-3/TRBV12-4	many	TRBJ1-2	CASSLRGVGYTF	TGTGCCAGCAGTTTGAGGGGAGTGGGCTACACCTTC
TRBD2	TRBV20-1	many	TRBJ2-1	CSVAHYGTRGNNEQFF	TGCAGTGTTGCTCACTACGGGACTAGGGGGAACAATGAGCAGTTCTTC
NA	TRBV28	many	TRBJ2-2	CASSSVDTVDTGELFF	TGTGCCAGCAGCTCCGTGGACACTGTTGACACCGGGGAGCTGTTTTTT
NA	TRBV10-3	many	TRBJ2-1	CAISDPFKNEQFF	TGTGCCATCAGTGACCCCTTTAAGAATGAGCAGTTCTTC
NA	TRBV18	few	TRBJ2-3	CASSRVKVSGDTQYF	TGTGCCAGCTCACGGGTAAAGGTTTCGGGAGATACGCAGTATTTT
TRBD1	TRBV6-1	many	TRBJ1-1	CASSLSGGWTEAFF	TGTGCCAGCAGCCTCTCAGGGGGATGGACTGAAGCTTTCTTT
TRBD2	TRBV12-3/TRBV12-4	many	TRBJ2-7	CASSSGLAAYEQYF	TGTGCCAGCAGTTCCGGACTAGCGGCCTACGAGCAGTACTTC
NA	TRBV5-1	many	TRBJ2-3	CASSLAFGTSTDTQYF	TGCGCCAGCAGCTTGGCCTTTGGAACTAGCACAGATACGCAGTATTTT
TRBD1	TRBV29-1	many	TRBJ1-1	CSVFGTGAKRTEAFF	TGCAGCGTTTTCGGGACAGGCGCGAAGAGGACTGAAGCTTTCTTT
NA	TRBV19	NA	TRBJ1-1	CASSIDGVTNTEAFF	TGTGCCAGTAGTATAGACGGGGTAACAAACACTGAAGCTTTCTTT
NA	TRBV5-5	many	TRBJ1-1	CASSLTGKAEAFF	TGTGCCAGCAGCTTAACCGGGAAAGCTGAAGCTTTCTTT
TRBD1	TRBV29-1	many	TRBJ1-1	CSVEGTGGTEAFF	TGCAGCGTTGAGGGGACAGGGGGCACTGAAGCTTTCTTT
TRBD2	TRBV7-2	many	TRBJ2-7	CASSIAGEQYF	TGTGCCAGCAGCATAGCGGGCGAGCAGTACTTC
TRBD2	TRBV5-1	many	TRBJ2-7	CASSLTSSGYEQYF	TGCGCCAGCAGCTTGACGTCTAGCGGTTACGAGCAGTACTTC
NA	TRBV10-3	few	TRBJ2-1	CAIMGATDNEQFF	TGTGCCATCATGGGGGCGACTGACAATGAGCAGTTCTTC
TRBD1	TRBV10-3	NA	TRBJ1-3	CATTGTDGNTIYF	TGTGCCACGACCGGGACAGATGGAAACACCATATATTTT
TRBD2	TRBV6-5	NA	TRBJ2-1	CASSWGRAGGSYNEQFF	TGTGCCAGCAGTTGGGGAAGAGCGGGAGGGTCCTACAATGAGCAGTTCTTC
NA	TRBV20-1	NA	TRBJ1-1	CSARDLQQGMSTEAFF	TGCAGTGCTAGAGATCTGCAGCAAGGGATGAGCACTGAAGCTTTCTTT
NA	TRBV5-1	NA	TRBJ2-6	CASSARLSGANVLTF	TGCGCCAGCAGCGCCAGACTTAGCGGGGCCAACGTCCTGACTTTC
NA	TRBV5-4	many	TRBJ2-2	CASSLAGTQDGELFF	TGTGCCAGCAGCTTGGCCGGTACTCAAGATGGGGAGCTGTTTTTT
NA	TRBV2	once	TRBJ1-2	CASSDDQGYDGYTF	TGTGCCAGCAGTGACGACCAGGGTTATGATGGCTACACCTTC
NA	TRBV5-1	many	TRBJ1-1	CASSESGLLNTEAFF	TGCGCCAGCAGCGAGTCGGGCCTTCTGAACACTGAAGCTTTCTTT
NA	TRBV5-5	NA	TRBJ2-5	CASSLLERIQETQYF	TGTGCCAGCAGCTTGTTGGAGCGGATTCAAGAGACCCAGTACTTC
NA	TRBV5-1	many	TRBJ1-1	CASSSQDMSNTEAFF	TGCGCCAGCAGCTCACAAGACATGTCGAACACTGAAGCTTTCTTT
NA	TRBV28	many	TRBJ1-3	CASSLVNGNTIYF	TGTGCCAGCAGTTTAGTAAACGGAAACACCATATATTTT
TRBD2	TRBV20-1	many	TRBJ2-3	CSAIAGGTDTQYF	TGCAGTGCTATAGCGGGTGGCACAGATACGCAGTATTTT
TRBD1	TRBV19	few	TRBJ1-1	CASSALGQGLEAFF	TGTGCCAGTAGTGCCCTCGGACAGGGATTGGAAGCTTTCTTT
NA	TRBV11-3	few	TRBJ2-1	CASSLEGASYNEQFF	TGTGCCAGCAGCTTAGAAGGGGCCTCCTACAATGAGCAGTTCTTC
TRBD2	TRBV12-3/TRBV12-4	many	TRBJ2-3	CASSSMGGREYF	TGTGCCAGCAGTTCCATGGGCGGGAGAGAGTATTTT
NA	TRBV28	many	TRBJ2-1	CASSPVRYEQFF	TGTGCCAGCAGCCCTGTTAGGTATGAGCAGTTCTTC
NA	TRBV27	few	TRBJ2-1	CASSFREYNEQFF	TGTGCCAGCAGTTTCCGGGAGTACAATGAGCAGTTCTTC
NA	TRBV18	many	TRBJ1-4	CASSPRARTATNEKLFF	TGTGCCAGCTCACCGCGAGCGAGGACAGCAACTAATGAAAAACTGTTTTTT
TRBD1	TRBV5-1	many	TRBJ2-1	CASSLGQRANLYNEQFF	TGCGCCAGCAGCCTGGGACAGCGTGCCAACTTGTACAATGAGCAGTTCTTC
NA	TRBV30	few	TRBJ1-5	CAWSTQDNQPQHF	TGTGCCTGGAGTACACAGGACAATCAGCCCCAGCATTTT
TRBD2	TRBV5-1	many	TRBJ2-3	CASSGGLYTQYF	TGCGCCAGCAGCGGGGGACTATATACGCAGTATTTT